The present T cell receptor (beta chain) was sequenced within a study of cytomegalovirus exposure and HLA in healthy donors. The PCR contained 60 Vbeta and 13 Jbeta primers. Produced via immunoSEQ multiplex PCR; TCRdb's table is partial and in-frame only. This repertoire shows around 140,000 clones, roughly 78% found once; its top ten account for 2.5% to 3%. The CDR3 sequence is 17 residues long. The V gene's germline CDR1 is SEHNR and CDR2 FQNEAQ (reference sequence). The junction had 9 bases not matched to a gene; V was cut back by 1 base and J by 1 base. This clone has a single count. Material: PBMCs. The chain combines TRBV7-9 with TRBJ2-5, with 7 bases that match TRBD2. This receptor was taken from a female donor in good health and CMV-seronegative. This chain's CDR3 is CASSLGVGGIPQETQYF. The CDR3 region has the DNA TGTGCCAGCAGCTTAGGGGTGGGGGGGATACCCCAAGAGACCCAGTACTTC.